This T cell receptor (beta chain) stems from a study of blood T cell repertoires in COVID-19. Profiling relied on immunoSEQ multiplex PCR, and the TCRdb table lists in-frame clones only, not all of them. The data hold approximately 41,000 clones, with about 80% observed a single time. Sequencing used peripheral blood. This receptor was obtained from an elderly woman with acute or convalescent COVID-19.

The CDR3 region has the DNA TGTGCCACCAGACGCTCCGGAGGAGGGAACATTCAGTACTTC. It encodes CATRRSGGGNIQYF. V usage is TRBV15 and J usage is TRBJ2-4; D is perhaps TRBD2 (6 bases). Between the trimmed V and J ends, which lost 6 bases and 7 bases, there was a span of 16 bases. This CDR3 has 14 amino acids. Germline V lookup: CDR1 LNHNV, CDR2 YYDKDF (reference sequence).